This passage covers 21 T cell receptor beta chains from one sample sequenced in a study of cytomegalovirus exposure and HLA in healthy donors. The PCR used 60 Vbeta and 13 Jbeta primers. Data came from immunoSEQ multiplex PCR; TCRdb stores just in-frame clones and leaves some out. The sample lists just over 150,000 clones; 70% to 90% were seen once. Sequencing used PBMCs. The source of these receptors is a man younger than 30 in good health and CMV-seropositive.

This chain uses TRBV6-5 with TRBJ1-2, with unresolved D. CDR1 and CDR2 (germline): MNHEY, SVGAGI. The CDR3 sequence is 11 residues long. Between the trimmed V and J ends, which lost 5 bases and 7 bases, there was a span of 8 bases. CDR3: CASSPGAGYTF. In nucleotides, the CDR3 is TGTGCCAGCAGTCCCGGTGCTGGCTACACCTTC.

The chain employs TRBV29-1 and TRBJ1-2, with D uncertain. The V end was cut by 1 base, the J end by 2 bases, with 20 bases between. This CDR3 comprises 17 residues. Looked up from germline, CDR1 is SQVTM and CDR2 is ANQGSEA. Here the CDR3 DNA reads TGCAGCGTTGAAGTAGCTCTGTTAGAGTTGTCAAACTATGGCTACACCTTC. Protein sequence: CSVEVALLELSNYGYTF. The full variable domain, rest sourced from reference TRBV29-1 and TRBJ1-2, is SAVISQKPSRDICQRGTSLTIQCQVDSQVTMMFWYRQQPGQSLTLIATANQGSEATYESGFVIDKFPISRPNLTFSTLTVSNMSPEDSSIYLCSVEVALLELSNYGYTFGSGTRLTVV.

The rearrangement joins TRBV4-2 to TRBJ2-1, with unresolved D. V was cut by 4 bases and J by 4 bases, with 5 bases left in between. This CDR3 spans 12 amino acids. Germline V gene data show CDR1 as LGHNA and CDR2 as YNFKEQ. The CDR3: CASSRAYNEQFF. The CDR3 nucleotides are TGTGCCAGCAGCCGCGCGTACAATGAGCAGTTCTTC.

V and J are TRBV13 and TRBJ2-1; a possible D gene is TRBD1 (6 bases). V lost 0 bases to trimming and J lost 7 bases, with 13 bases between them. In germline, CDR1 is PRHDT, CDR2 FYEKMQ (reference sequence). CDR3 length: 15 residues. CDR3 protein: CASSLGGGGMNEQFF. CDR3 in DNA: TGTGCCAGCAGCTTAGGTGGGGGCGGAATGAATGAGCAGTTCTTC.

This clone was seen once. This chain joins TRBV9 and TRBJ2-5; a weak D match, TRBD1 (6 bases). This CDR3 is built from 14 residues. V dropped 0 bases and J dropped 4 bases, with 10 bases sitting between them. Per the germline V gene, CDR1 is SGDLS and CDR2 is YYNGEE. The CDR3 DNA reads TGTGCCAGCAGCGTAGGAGGGGGTCCAGAGACCCAGTACTTC. It is translated as CASSVGGGPETQYF.

This rearrangement joins TRBV25-1 to TRBJ2-1, with 10 bases that match TRBD2. This CDR3 contains 16 residues. The trim removed 2 bases at V and 9 bases at J, leaving 10 bases unmatched. Per the germline V gene, CDR1 is MGHDK and CDR2 is SYGVNS. This CDR3 reads CASSEARSGGNSEQFF. The CDR3 coding sequence is TGTGCCAGCAGTGAAGCTCGTAGCGGGGGGAATAGTGAGCAGTTCTTC. The whole variable domain, remainder taken from reference TRBV25-1 and TRBJ2-1, is EADIYQTPRYLVIGTGKKITLECSQTMGHDKMYWYQQDPGMELHLIHYSYGVNSTEKGDLSSESTVSRIRTEHFPLTLESARPSHTSQYLCASSEARSGGNSEQFFGPGTRLTVL.

The chain employs TRBV27 and TRBJ2-2; D is uncertain. Germline lookup yields CDR1 MNHEY and CDR2 SMNVEV (reference sequence). The CDR3 length is 16 residues. V lost 2 bases, J lost 5 bases, and 15 bases lay in between. CDR3 DNA sequence: TGTGCCAGCAGTTTAACCAACATGGTTCGAACCGGGGAGCTGTTTTTT. Its translation: CASSLTNMVRTGELFF.

V is TRBV30 and J is TRBJ2-2; no firm D call. V lost 7 bases and J 3 bases, leaving 9 bases between the germline ends. The germline CDR1 and CDR2 sequences are GTSNPN and SVGIG (reference sequence). CDR3 length: 12 residues. DNA of the CDR3: TGTGCCTCCAACTATGACACCGGGGAGCTGTTTTTT. Translated: CASNYDTGELFF.

This clone is a singleton in its sample. The gene calls are TRBV14 and TRBJ2-2; D uncertain. The germline V gene encodes CDR1 SGHDN and CDR2 FVKESK. The ends were cut back, 4 bases at V and 4 bases at J, with 7 bases in the middle. The CDR3 length is 13 residues. For the CDR3, the DNA is TGTGCCAGCAGCCTTCTTCGCACCGGGGAGCTGTTTTTT. Its translation is CASSLLRTGELFF.

The CDR3 loop is CASSWVSGTGANTGELFF. DNA for the CDR3: TGTGCCAGCAGCTGGGTTTCCGGGACGGGGGCGAACACCGGGGAGCTGTTTTTT. V usage is TRBV11-2 and J usage is TRBJ2-2; perhaps TRBD2 as D (6 bases). Germline CDR1 SGHAT, CDR2 FQNNGV. Trimming pared 4 bases from V and 0 bases from J, leaving 18 bases between. This CDR3 is 18 amino acids long.

This clone was picked up one time. The chain employs TRBV6-1 and TRBJ2-7; 7 nucleotides match TRBD1. From germline, CDR1 is MNHNS and CDR2 SASEGT. The CDR3 totals 16 residues. V shed 3 bases and J 0 bases; nucleotides not matched to a gene: 8. The chain's CDR3 is CASSDWGRGNSYEQYF. For the CDR3, the DNA is TGTGCCAGCAGTGATTGGGGCAGGGGGAACTCCTACGAGCAGTACTTC.

The chain uses TRBV11-3 and TRBJ2-7; 8 bases are a match to TRBD1. Trimming removed 5 bases from V and 7 bases from J; junction bases left unmatched: 7. This CDR3 is 13 amino acids long. CDR1 is SGHNT and CDR2 is YENEEA in the germline V gene. In DNA, the CDR3 is TGTGCCAGCAGCCAATCAGGGGGCGTTGAGCAGTACTTC. As protein: CASSQSGGVEQYF.

The J gene is TRBJ2-7, the V gene TRBV20-1, with 7 bases identical to TRBD2. The CDR3 extends over 11 amino acids. Germline-derived CDR1 and CDR2 are DFQATT and SNEGSKA (reference sequence). The CDR3 DNA reads as TGCGGAATGGGAGGGACCTACGAGCAGTACTTC. As protein: CGMGGTYEQYF.

The chain employs TRBV12-5 and TRBJ2-7; perhaps TRBD2 as D (6 bases). The V end lost 6 bases, the J end lost 6 bases, and 9 bases lay between the germline ends. Germline assignment: CDR1 LGHNT and CDR2 FRNRAP. The CDR3 extends over 11 amino acids. CDR3 sequence: CASGSGVEQYF. In DNA form, the CDR3 reads TGTGCTAGTGGATCGGGGGTCGAGCAGTACTTC.

This chain connects TRBV4-2 to TRBJ1-6, with D uncertain. V was pared by 1 base and J by 7 bases, with 5 bases between. Germline V gene data show CDR1 as LGHNA and CDR2 as YNFKEQ. The CDR3 spans 13 residues. The CDR3 DNA reads TGTGCCAGCAGCCAAGGAGGGAATTCACCCCTCCACTTT. It is translated as CASSQGGNSPLHF.

This clone has just a few counts. The gene calls are TRBV27 and TRBJ1-2, with 7 nucleotides matching TRBD1. The germline CDR1 and CDR2 sequences are MNHEY and SMNVEV (reference sequence). There are 13 residues in the CDR3. Losses at the gene ends were 6 bases for V and 2 bases for J; bases not matched to a gene: 3. The CDR3 DNA reads as TGTGCCAGCAGCGGACAGGACAACTATGGCTACACCTTC. Its protein product is CASSGQDNYGYTF.

The chain employs TRBV9 and TRBJ1-2; 10 positions agree with TRBD1. The J segment lost 5 bases and the V segment lost 0 bases, leaving 7 bases of the junction unmatched. The germline gives CDR1 SGDLS, CDR2 YYNGEE. This CDR3 is 16 amino acids long. The CDR3 coding sequence is TGTGCCAGCAGCGTAGCTGGGGGACAGGGGAATTATGGCTACACCTTC. Protein product: CASSVAGGQGNYGYTF.

This chain links TRBV7-2 with TRBJ2-7, with D perhaps TRBD1 (5 bases). The V end was cut by 1 base, the J end by 2 bases, with 15 bases between. Germline V CDR1 and CDR2: SGHTA, FQGNSA. This CDR3 has 16 residues. CDR3 in DNA: TGTGCCAGCAGCTTAGTATTGGGGCCCCCAACCTACGAGCAGTACTTC. Amino acids: CASSLVLGPPTYEQYF. The variable domain in full, with the rest retrieved from reference TRBV7-2 and TRBJ2-7, is GAGVSQSPSNKVTEKGKDVELRCDPISGHTALYWYRQSLGQGLEFLIYFQGNSAPDKSGLPSDRFSAERTGGSVSTLTIQRTQQEDSAVYLCASSLVLGPPTYEQYFGPGTRLTVT.

This clone was recorded only once. The gene calls are TRBV4-1 and TRBJ2-7, with 10 nucleotides matching TRBD2. CDR3 length: 17 residues. V dropped 0 bases and J dropped 3; count of bases not matched to a gene: 8. Per germline, CDR1 MGHRA and CDR2 YSYEKL. The CDR3 DNA reads TGCGCCAGCAGCCAAGATCCTAGCGGGGGATTTGACTACGAGCAGTACTTC. Translating gives CASSQDPSGGFDYEQYF.

J is TRBJ2-3 and V is TRBV7-9, with D perhaps matching TRBD1 (5 bases). Deletions cut 2 bases from V and 2 bases from J, with 11 bases between. From germline, CDR1 is SEHNR and CDR2 FQNEAQ (reference sequence). This CDR3 has 15 residues. This CDR3 is CASSLFAGSTDTQYF. DNA for the CDR3: TGTGCCAGCAGCTTATTTGCAGGGTCCACAGATACGCAGTATTTT.

The chain uses TRBV2 and TRBJ2-1, with 8 bases aligning to TRBD2. The CDR3 consists of 17 residues. V shed 2 bases, J shed 3 bases, and the junction held 9 bases outside the gene matches. Germline CDR1 reads SNHLY; CDR2 reads FYNNEI. The CDR3 nucleotides read TGTGCCAGCAGTGAAATGGGAGCGGGGGTAGTCTACAATGAGCAGTTCTTC. Its protein is CASSEMGAGVVYNEQFF.